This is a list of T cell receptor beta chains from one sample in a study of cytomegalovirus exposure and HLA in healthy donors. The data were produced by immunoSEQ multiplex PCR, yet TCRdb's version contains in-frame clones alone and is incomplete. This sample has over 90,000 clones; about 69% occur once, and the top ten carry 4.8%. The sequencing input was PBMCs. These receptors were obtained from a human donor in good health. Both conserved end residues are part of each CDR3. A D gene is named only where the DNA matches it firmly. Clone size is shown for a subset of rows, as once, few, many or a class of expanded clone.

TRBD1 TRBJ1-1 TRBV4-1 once TGCGCCAGCAGCCAAGATGGGGACAGTACTGAAGCTTTCTTT CASSQDGDSTEAFF
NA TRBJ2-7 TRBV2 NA TGTGCCAGCAGTGAAACAGCTTTAAGCTCCTACGAGCAGTACTTC CASSETALSSYEQYF
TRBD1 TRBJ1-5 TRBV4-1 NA TGCGCCAGCAGCCAAGACCGGGACAGTTTTCAGCCCCAGCATTTT CASSQDRDSFQPQHF
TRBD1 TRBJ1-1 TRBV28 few TGTGCCAGCAGTTCGAGACTATCGACAGGGAGAGGGGCTGAAGCTTTCTTT CASSSRLSTGRGAEAFF
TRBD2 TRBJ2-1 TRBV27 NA TGTGCCAGCCATACCGGGACTAGCGGGTCATGGGTAGACAATGAGCAGTTCTTC CASHTGTSGSWVDNEQFF
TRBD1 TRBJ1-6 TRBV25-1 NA TGTGCCAGACCGGGACAGCCTTTAGTATCCCTCCACTTT CARPGQPLVSLHF
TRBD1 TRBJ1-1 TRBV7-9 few TGTGCCAGCAGCATCCGGACAGGGAACACTGAAGCTTTCTTT CASSIRTGNTEAFF
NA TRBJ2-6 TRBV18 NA TGTGCCAGCTCATTCGATAAGGGACTTATAGACTCTGGGGCCAACGTCCTGACTTTC CASSFDKGLIDSGANVLTF
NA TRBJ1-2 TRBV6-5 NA TGTGCCAGCAGTTACGGGCACCCTCCTGGCTACACCTTC CASSYGHPPGYTF
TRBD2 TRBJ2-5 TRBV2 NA TGTGCCAGCAGTGAAGGACTAGCGGGAGGAGGAAAGACCCAGTACTTC CASSEGLAGGGKTQYF
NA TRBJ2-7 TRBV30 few TGTGCCTGGAGTGTAGGGCTAGCTTACGAGCAGTACTTC CAWSVGLAYEQYF
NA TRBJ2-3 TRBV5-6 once TGTGCCAGCAGTGACCGGCCACTACGACCAGATACGCAGTATTTT CASSDRPLRPDTQYF
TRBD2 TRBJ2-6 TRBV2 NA TGTGCCAGCAGTCCTCTAGGACTAGCGGGACTCAGGCGTGGGGCCAACGTCCTGACTTTC CASSPLGLAGLRRGANVLTF
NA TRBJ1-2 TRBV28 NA TGTGCCAGCAGTTTGGGAGTTCAGGGCTACACCTTC CASSLGVQGYTF
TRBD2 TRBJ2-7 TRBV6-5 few TGTGCCAGCAGCCGTGGACTAGCGGAAGATTACGAGCAGTACTTC CASSRGLAEDYEQYF
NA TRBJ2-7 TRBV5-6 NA TGTGCCAGCAGCCCGTCTTCCTGGTGGGGCGGAGACGAGCAGTACTTC CASSPSSWWGGDEQYF
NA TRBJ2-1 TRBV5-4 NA TGTGCCAGCAGCAGGTTCGCGGGAAACTCCTACAATGAGCAGTTCTTC CASSRFAGNSYNEQFF
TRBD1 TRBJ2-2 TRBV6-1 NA TGTGCCAGCAGTGCCGACAGGGAGACCGGGGAGCTGTTTTTT CASSADRETGELFF
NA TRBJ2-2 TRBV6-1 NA TGTGCCAGCAGTGGCAGGGGCATTGGCACCGGGGAGCTGTTTTTT CASSGRGIGTGELFF
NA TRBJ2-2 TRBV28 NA TGTGCCAGCAGTTTATGGGCAGGGGTGGTAACCGGGGAGCTGTTTTTT CASSLWAGVVTGELFF
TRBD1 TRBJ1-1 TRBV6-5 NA TGTGCCAGCAGTCGGAGGGAGACAGGGACTGAAGCTTTCTTT CASSRRETGTEAFF
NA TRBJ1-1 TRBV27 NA TGTGCCAGCAGTTTTTCCTTGGGAGGATCGAACACTGAAGCTTTCTTT CASSFSLGGSNTEAFF
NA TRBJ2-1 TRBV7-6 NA TGTGCCAGCAGCTTAGCTGGGTCGGGTAGCAATGAGCAGTTCTTC CASSLAGSGSNEQFF
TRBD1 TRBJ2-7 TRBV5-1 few TGCGCCAGCAGCTTCCTCCTTGGGACAGGGGTTTACGAGCAGTACTTC CASSFLLGTGVYEQYF
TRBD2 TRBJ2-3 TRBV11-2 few TGTGCCAGCAGCTTAAGGGCCACTAGCGGGAGTACGATAGATACGCAGTATTTT CASSLRATSGSTIDTQYF
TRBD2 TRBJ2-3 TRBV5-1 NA TGCGCCAGCAGCCCGACTAGCGGCACAGATACGCAGTATTTT CASSPTSGTDTQYF
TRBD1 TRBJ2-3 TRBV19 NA TGTGCCAGTAGTATAGAAGGGGGCGAAGCAGATACGCAGTATTTT CASSIEGGEADTQYF